This T cell receptor beta chain derives from a study of T cell repertoires in cytomegalovirus infection. TCRdb reprocessed the reads with MiXCR, giving one entry per CDR3 protein. The table shows some 300,000 distinct CDR3 sequences, with roughly 9.3% occurring only once. The germline V gene encodes CDR1 MNHEY and CDR2 SVGAGI. This CDR3 comprises 15 residues. The V and J ends lost 0 bases and 5 bases respectively, with 10 bases between them. This clonotype was counted ten times or more. V and J are TRBV6-5 and TRBJ1-4; D uncertain. The sequenced sample consisted of PBMCs. The source of this sequence is a human donor in good health (CMV status not recorded). Some clones in this sample may be carry-over from other donors' samples. The DNA of the CDR3 is TGTGCCAGCAGTTACTCCTCAGCGGTGAATGAAAAACTGTTTTTT. This sequence encodes CASSYSSAVNEKLFF.